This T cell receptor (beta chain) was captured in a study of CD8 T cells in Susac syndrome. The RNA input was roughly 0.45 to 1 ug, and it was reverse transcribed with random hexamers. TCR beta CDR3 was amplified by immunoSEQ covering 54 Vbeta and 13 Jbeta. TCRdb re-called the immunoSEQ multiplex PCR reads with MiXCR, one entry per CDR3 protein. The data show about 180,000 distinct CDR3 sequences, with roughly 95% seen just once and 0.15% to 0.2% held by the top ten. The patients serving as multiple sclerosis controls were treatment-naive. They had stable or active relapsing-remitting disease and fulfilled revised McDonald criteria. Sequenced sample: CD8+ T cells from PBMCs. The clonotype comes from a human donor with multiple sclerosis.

The CDR3 nucleotides are TGTGCCAGCAGCCCCCAACAAAGCTCCTACGAGCAGTACTTC. This codes for CASSPQQSSYEQYF. The chain combines TRBV3-1 with TRBJ2-7; no firm D call. Trimming removed 4 bases at V and 0 bases at J, with 10 bases between. The germline CDR1 and CDR2 sequences are LGHDT and YNNKEL (reference sequence). The CDR3 is 14 amino acids.